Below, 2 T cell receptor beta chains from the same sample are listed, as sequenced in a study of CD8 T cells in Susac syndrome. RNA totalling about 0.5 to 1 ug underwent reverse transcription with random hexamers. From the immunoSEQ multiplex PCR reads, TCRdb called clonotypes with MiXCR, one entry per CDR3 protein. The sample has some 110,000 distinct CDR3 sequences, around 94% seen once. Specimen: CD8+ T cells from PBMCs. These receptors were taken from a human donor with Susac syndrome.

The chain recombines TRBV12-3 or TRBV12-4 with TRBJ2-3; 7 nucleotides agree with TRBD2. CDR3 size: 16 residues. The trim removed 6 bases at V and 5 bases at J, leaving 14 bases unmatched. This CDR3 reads CASSQTLATPGDTQYF. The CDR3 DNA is TGTGCCAGCAGCCAAACACTAGCGACTCCCGGAGATACGCAGTATTTT.

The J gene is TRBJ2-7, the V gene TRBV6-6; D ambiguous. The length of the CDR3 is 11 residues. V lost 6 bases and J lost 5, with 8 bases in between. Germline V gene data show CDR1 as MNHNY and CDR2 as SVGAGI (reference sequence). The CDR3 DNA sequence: TGTGCCAGCAGCCCCGAGGACGAGCAGTACTTC. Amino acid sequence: CASSPEDEQYF.